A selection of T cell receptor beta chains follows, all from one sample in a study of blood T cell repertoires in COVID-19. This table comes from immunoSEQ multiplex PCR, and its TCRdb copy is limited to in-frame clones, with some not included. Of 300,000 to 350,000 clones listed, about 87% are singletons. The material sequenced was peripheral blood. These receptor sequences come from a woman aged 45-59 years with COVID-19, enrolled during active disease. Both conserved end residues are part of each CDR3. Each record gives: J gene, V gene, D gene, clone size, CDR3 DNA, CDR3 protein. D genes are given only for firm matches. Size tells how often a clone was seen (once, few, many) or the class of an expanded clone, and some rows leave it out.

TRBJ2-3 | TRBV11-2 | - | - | TGTGCCAGCAGCTTTGAACTTCGCACAGATACGCAGTATTTT | CASSFELRTDTQYF
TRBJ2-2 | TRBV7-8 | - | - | TGTGCCAGCAGCTTAGTTATAACCCGGGGATTCAGGACTTATCGGAACACCGGGGAGCTGTTTTTT | CASSLVITRGFRTYRNTGELFF
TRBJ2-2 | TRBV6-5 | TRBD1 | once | TGTGCCAGCAGAAGACAGGGTTACACCGGGGAGCTGTTTTTT | CASRRQGYTGELFF
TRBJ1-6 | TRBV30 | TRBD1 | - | TGTGCCTGGAGTGCCGACAGGGCTCGGCGAGGGAGTTCACCCCTCCACTTT | CAWSADRARRGSSPLHF
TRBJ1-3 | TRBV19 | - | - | TGTGCCAGTAGCCGACAGGCCTTCTCTGGAAACACCATATATTTT | CASSRQAFSGNTIYF
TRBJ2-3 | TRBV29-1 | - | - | TGCAGCGTTGGCCCTCAGGGGACAGATACGCAGTATTTT | CSVGPQGTDTQYF
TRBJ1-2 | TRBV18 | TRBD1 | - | TGTGCCAGCTCACCTGATAACAGGGGGCGTTCTTTTGGCTACACCTTC | CASSPDNRGRSFGYTF
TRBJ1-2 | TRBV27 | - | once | TGTGCCAGCAGTTCCTACCGGGACTCTAATGGCTACACCTTC | CASSSYRDSNGYTF
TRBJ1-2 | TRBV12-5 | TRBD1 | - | TGTGCTCGGGGTTTGGGGGGACAGGGGGAAGGCTACACCTTC | CARGLGGQGEGYTF
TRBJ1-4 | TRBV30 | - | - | TGTGCCTGGAGTGATGCGGACATTAATGAAAAACTGTTTTTT | CAWSDADINEKLFF
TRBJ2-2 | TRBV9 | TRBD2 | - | TGTGCCAGCAGCGTACACGGGGGGGACACCGGGGAGCTGTTTTTT | CASSVHGGDTGELFF
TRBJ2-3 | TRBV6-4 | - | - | TGTGCCAGCAGTGAGGATCAGAGACTAGATAGCACAGATACGCAGTATTTT | CASSEDQRLDSTDTQYF
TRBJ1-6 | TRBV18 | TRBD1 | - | TGTGCCAGCTCACTTCGGACAGGGGATAATTCACCCCTCCACTTT | CASSLRTGDNSPLHF
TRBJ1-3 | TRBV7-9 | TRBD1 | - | TGTGCCAGCAGCCCAGGACAGGTCGGTACTGGAAACACCATATATTTT | CASSPGQVGTGNTIYF
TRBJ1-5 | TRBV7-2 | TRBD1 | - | TGTGCCAGCAGCCGGGACAGTTTTAGCAATCAGCCCCAGCATTTT | CASSRDSFSNQPQHF
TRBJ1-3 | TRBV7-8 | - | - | TGTGCCAGCAGACTCTCGGGTGGAAACACCATATATTTT | CASRLSGGNTIYF
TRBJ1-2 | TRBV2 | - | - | TGTGCCAGCAGTGAAGGGGGGACTACGATCTATGGCTACACCTTC | CASSEGGTTIYGYTF
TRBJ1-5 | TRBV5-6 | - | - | TGTGCCAGCACCTTAAGGGGTAGCAATCAGCCCCAGCATTTT | CASTLRGSNQPQHF
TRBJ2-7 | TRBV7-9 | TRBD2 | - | TGTGCCAGCAGCTTACAAGCGGGGGGAACTATGGACGAGCAGTACTTC | CASSLQAGGTMDEQYF
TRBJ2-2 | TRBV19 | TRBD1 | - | TGTGCCAGTAGTATAGATGAGCTCGGCAGGGGGCGTATCACCGGGGAGCTGTTTTTT | CASSIDELGRGRITGELFF
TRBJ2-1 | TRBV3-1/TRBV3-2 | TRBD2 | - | TGTGCCAGCAGCCAAGATGGGGCGGGAGGGCCCTACAATGAGCAGTTCTTC | CASSQDGAGGPYNEQFF
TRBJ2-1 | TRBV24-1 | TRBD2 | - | TGTGCCACCAGTGATCATAGCGGGAGAGCCTCCTACAATGAGCAGTTCTTC | CATSDHSGRASYNEQFF
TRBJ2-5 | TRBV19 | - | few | TGTGCCAGTAGTATTTCGACGGGACAAGAGACCCAGTACTTC | CASSISTGQETQYF
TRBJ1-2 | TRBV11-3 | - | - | TGTGCCAGCAGCTTAAGGACAAACTATGGCTACACCTTC | CASSLRTNYGYTF
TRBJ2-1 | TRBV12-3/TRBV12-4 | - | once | TGTGCCAGCAGTTTATCCAGCGGGTTTGAGCAGTTCTTC | CASSLSSGFEQFF
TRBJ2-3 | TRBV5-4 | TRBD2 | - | TGTGCCACACTGACTAGCTTGAGTTCAGATACGCAGTATTTT | CATLTSLSSDTQYF
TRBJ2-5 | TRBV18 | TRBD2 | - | TGTGCCAGCTCACCAACTAGCGGGGGCATAGAGACCCAGTACTTC | CASSPTSGGIETQYF
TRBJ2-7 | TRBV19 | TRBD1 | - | TGTGCCAGCCAGGGACAGGGTTTCTACGAGCAGTACTTC | CASQGQGFYEQYF
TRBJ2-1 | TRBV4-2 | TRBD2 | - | TGTGCCAGCAGCCAAGATTTTGGACTAGCGGGAAGCAATGAGCAGTTCTTC | CASSQDFGLAGSNEQFF
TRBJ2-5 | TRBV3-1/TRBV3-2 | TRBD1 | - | TGTGCCAGCAGCCAAAAAAAAGGGGTAAAAGTAGGGGGCCCCCAAGAGACCCAGTACTTC | CASSQKKGVKVGGPQETQYF
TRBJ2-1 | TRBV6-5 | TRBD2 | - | TGTGCCAGCAGTTACGACACTAGCGGGAGTTACAATGAGCAGTTCTTC | CASSYDTSGSYNEQFF
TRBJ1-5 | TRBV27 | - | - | TGTGCCAGCAGTTTATCCCGGGGAACTAGCAATCAGCCCCAGCATTTT | CASSLSRGTSNQPQHF
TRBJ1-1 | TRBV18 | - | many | TGTGCCAGCTCACCAGGAGGGATTGAAGCTTTCTTT | CASSPGGIEAFF
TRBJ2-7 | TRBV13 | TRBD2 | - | TGTGCCAGCAGCTACGGACTAGCGGGAGTACTAGACGAGCAGTACTTC | CASSYGLAGVLDEQYF
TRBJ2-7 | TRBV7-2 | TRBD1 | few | TGTGCCAGCAGCTGGGACCGGGACAGGAGCTACGAGCAGTACTTC | CASSWDRDRSYEQYF
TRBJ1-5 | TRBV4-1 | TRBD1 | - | TGCGCCAGCAGCGTGGGACAGGTGATATCTCAGCCCCAGCATTTT | CASSVGQVISQPQHF
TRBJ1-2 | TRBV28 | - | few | TGTGCCGTGGCAGTTAACTATGGCTACACCTTC | CAVAVNYGYTF
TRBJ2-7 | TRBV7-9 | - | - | TGTGCCAGCAGGCCCGGGGGGCACAACGAGCAGTACTTC | CASRPGGHNEQYF
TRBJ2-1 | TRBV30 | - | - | TGTGCCTGGAGTTCCCTCTCCTACAATGAGCAGTTCTTC | CAWSSLSYNEQFF
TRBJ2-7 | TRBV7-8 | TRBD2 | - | TGTGCCAGCAGCTCTCAAGGGACTAGCGGGATTTACGAGCAGTACTTC | CASSSQGTSGIYEQYF
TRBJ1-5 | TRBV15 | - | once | TGTGCCACCAGCAGAGATCGGGTGGTATGGCAGCCCAATCAGCCCCAGCATTTT | CATSRDRVVWQPNQPQHF
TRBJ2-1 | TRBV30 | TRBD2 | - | TGTGCCTGGAGTGTAGGTCTCGGCCTAGCGGGTTACAATGAGCAGTTCTTC | CAWSVGLGLAGYNEQFF
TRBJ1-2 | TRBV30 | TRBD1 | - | TGTGCCTGGAACCATGGGACAGAGCTAATCCCCTATGGCTACACCTTC | CAWNHGTELIPYGYTF
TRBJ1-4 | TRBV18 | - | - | TGTGCCAGCTCACCACCGTCGGAGGGGTCAAAACTGTTTTTT | CASSPPSEGSKLFF
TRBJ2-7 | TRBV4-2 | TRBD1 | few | TGTGCCAGCAGCCGGCAATGGGACAGTTCCTACGAGCAGTACTTC | CASSRQWDSSYEQYF
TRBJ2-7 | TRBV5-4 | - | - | TGTGCCAGCAGCGCGGGACAGCTTCGTGAGCAGTACTTC | CASSAGQLREQYF
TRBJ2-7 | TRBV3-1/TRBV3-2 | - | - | TGTGCCAGCAGCCAAGATTTTAAATCCTACGAGCAGTACTTC | CASSQDFKSYEQYF
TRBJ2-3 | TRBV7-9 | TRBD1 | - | TGTGCCAGCAGCTACGGACAGGGCGCAGATACGCAGTATTTT | CASSYGQGADTQYF
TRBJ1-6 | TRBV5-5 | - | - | TGTGCCTCCGGGGGGATTAATAATTCACCCCTCCACTTT | CASGGINNSPLHF
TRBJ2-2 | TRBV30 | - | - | TGTGCCTGTGGACGTAACACCGGGGAGCTGTTTTTT | CACGRNTGELFF
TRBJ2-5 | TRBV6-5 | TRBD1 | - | TGTGCCAGCAGGAGGACAGGGTCGATCCAAGAGACCCAGTACTTC | CASRRTGSIQETQYF
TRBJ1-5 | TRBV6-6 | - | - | TGTGCCAGCAGTTACGATGGGGGCGGCAATCAGCCCCAGCATTTT | CASSYDGGGNQPQHF
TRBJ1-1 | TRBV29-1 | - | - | TGCAGCGTTGAAGTCCAGGGTAGATTGATGAACACTGAAGCTTTCTTT | CSVEVQGRLMNTEAFF
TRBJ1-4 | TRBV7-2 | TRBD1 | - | TGTGCCAGCAGCTTACAAGGGACAGCCAATAATGAAAAACTGTTTTTT | CASSLQGTANNEKLFF
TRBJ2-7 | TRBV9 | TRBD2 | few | TGTGCCAGCAGCGTTGCTAGCGGGAGTCTACGGGAGCAGTACTTC | CASSVASGSLREQYF
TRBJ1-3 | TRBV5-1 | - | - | TGCGCCAGCAGGTCTCTTAGTATGGGGGCGGAAAACACCATATATTTT | CASRSLSMGAENTIYF
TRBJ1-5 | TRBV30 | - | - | TGTGCCTGGACCCGGGGGGGGTATAGCAATCAGCCCCAGCATTTT | CAWTRGGYSNQPQHF
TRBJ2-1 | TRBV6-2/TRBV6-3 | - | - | TGTGCCAGCAGTTCTGGGACTGGAGCCTACAATGAGCAGTTCTTC | CASSSGTGAYNEQFF